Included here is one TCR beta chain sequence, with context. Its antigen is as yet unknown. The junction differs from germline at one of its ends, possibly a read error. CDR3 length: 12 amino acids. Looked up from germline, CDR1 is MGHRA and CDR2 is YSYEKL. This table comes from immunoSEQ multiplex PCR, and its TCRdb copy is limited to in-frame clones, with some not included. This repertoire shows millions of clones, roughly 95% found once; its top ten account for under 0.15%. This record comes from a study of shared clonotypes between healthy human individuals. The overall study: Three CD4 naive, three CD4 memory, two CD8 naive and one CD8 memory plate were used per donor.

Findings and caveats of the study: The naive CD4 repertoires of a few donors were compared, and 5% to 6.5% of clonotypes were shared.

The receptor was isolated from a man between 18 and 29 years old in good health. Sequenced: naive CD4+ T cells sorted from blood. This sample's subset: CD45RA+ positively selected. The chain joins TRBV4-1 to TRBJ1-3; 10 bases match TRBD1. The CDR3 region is CASSHPGQGLLF. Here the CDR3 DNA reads TGCGCCAGCAGCCATCCGGGACAGGGGCTCTTGTTT.